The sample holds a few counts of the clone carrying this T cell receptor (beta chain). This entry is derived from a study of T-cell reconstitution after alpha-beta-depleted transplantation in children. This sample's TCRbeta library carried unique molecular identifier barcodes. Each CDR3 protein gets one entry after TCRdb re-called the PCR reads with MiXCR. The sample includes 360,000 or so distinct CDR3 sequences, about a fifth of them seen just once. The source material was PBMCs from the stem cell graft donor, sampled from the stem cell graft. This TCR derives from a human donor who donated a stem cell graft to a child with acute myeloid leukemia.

The chain's CDR3 is CSARDWDRPNEQFF. DNA of the CDR3: TGCAGTGCTAGAGATTGGGACAGGCCCAATGAGCAGTTCTTC. The chain uses TRBV20-1 and TRBJ2-1; TRBD1 agrees at 8 bases. V shed 0 bases and J 6 bases; nucleotides not matched to a gene: 4. Germline V gives CDR1 DFQATT, CDR2 SNEGSKA (reference sequence). This CDR3 region has 14 residues.